The 28 T cell receptor beta chains presented below share a single source sample, sequenced in a study of early T cells in non-severe SARS-CoV-2 infection (dated by TCRdb to about 2021). Library preparation used 5' RACE. Sequencing took place on a NextSeq 500. TCRdb reanalyzed the raw reads on its own, using fastp at Q25 for trimming and MiXCR for clone calling, and kept in-frame beta chains. Entries are consolidated by CDR3 protein sequence, retaining the most common genes and DNA. The sample contains approximately 110,000 distinct CDR3 sequences, 15% of them found a single time. Jointly, the top ten make up 20% to 25% of the sample. Sequenced material: whole blood. The receptors originated from an adult who was a healthcare worker with PCR-confirmed SARS-CoV-2 infection or an uninfected control (not recorded which).

This clonotype has just a few counts. The CDR3: CATLWGPHRPNYGYTF. CDR3 coding DNA: TGTGCTACCCTCTGGGGCCCTCATAGGCCTAACTATGGCTACACCTTC. J is TRBJ1-2 and V is TRBV12-5; a possible D gene is TRBD1 (5 bases). Looked up from germline, CDR1 is LGHNT and CDR2 is FRNRAP. CDR3 length: 16 amino acids. Trimming pared 10 bases from V and 0 bases from J, leaving 21 bases between.

This clonotype was recorded many times. The CDR3 loop is CSARGQGYGYTF. The CDR3 nucleotides read TGCAGTGCTAGGGGACAGGGGTATGGCTACACCTTC. This sequence joins TRBV20-1 and TRBJ1-2, with 10 bases that match TRBD1. Germline-derived CDR1 and CDR2 are DFQATT and SNEGSKA (reference sequence). The CDR3 has 12 amino acids. The trim removed 3 bases at V and 5 bases at J, leaving 0 bases unmatched.

V is TRBV19 and J is TRBJ2-1; D is possibly TRBD1 or TRBD2 (6 bases each). This CDR3 region has 14 residues. V gave up 5 bases and J gave up 5 bases, with 13 bases separating them. Germline CDR1 reads LNHDA; CDR2 reads SQIVND (reference sequence). Written as DNA, the CDR3 is TGTGCCAGTAGTTACCCGGGGGACAACAATGAGCAGTTCTTC. Translating it yields CASSYPGDNNEQFF.

Concerning this clonotype: A read error may produce the germline difference seen at one junction end. The chain joins TRBV7-9 to TRBJ1-1; TRBD1 matches 7 bases. The CDR3 length is 12 residues. Germline values: CDR1 SEHNR, CDR2 FQNEAQ (reference sequence). The CDR3 sequence: CASSVWGTAWRF. DNA of the CDR3: TGTGCCAGCAGCGTCTGGGGGACAGCCTGGCGTTTT. Variable domain in full (rest from reference TRBV7-9 and TRBJ1-1): DTGVSQNPRHKITKRGQNVTFRCDPISEHNRLYWYRQTLGQGPEFLTYFQNEAQLEKSRLLSDRFSAERPKGSFSTLEIQRTEQGDSAMYLCASSVWGTAWRFGQGTRLTVV.

In its sample, this clonotype was seen many times. The chain recombines TRBV5-1 with TRBJ2-3; maybe TRBD2 (6 bases). Germline-derived CDR1 and CDR2 are SGHRS and YFSETQ. The CDR3 runs to 16 residues. The V end was cut by 0 bases, the J end by 0 bases, with 11 bases between. CDR3 sequence (DNA): TGCGCCAGCAGCTTGGCCGGGGGTGGTAGCACAGATACGCAGTATTTT. It translates to CASSLAGGGSTDTQYF.

V usage is TRBV3-1 and J usage is TRBJ1-6; D is unclear. The V gene lost 1 base and the J gene lost 11 bases, with 12 bases spanning the gap. CDR1 is LGHDT and CDR2 is YNNKEL in the germline V gene (reference sequence). CDR3 length: 14 residues. The CDR3 region is CASSQGAPVTPLHF. CDR3 DNA sequence: TGTGCCAGCAGCCAAGGGGCACCGGTCACACCCCTCCACTTT.

In this sample, this clonotype turned up many times. CDR3 residues: CASSSTTGLANYGYTF. The CDR3, as DNA: TGTGCCAGCAGTTCCACGACAGGGCTGGCTAACTATGGCTACACCTTC. The J gene is TRBJ1-2, the V gene TRBV6-1; TRBD1 matches at 7 bases. CDR1 and CDR2 (germline): MNHNS, SASEGT. The CDR3 has 16 amino acids. The V gene end was trimmed by 5 bases and the J gene end by 0 bases; junction bases not matched to a gene: 9.

The chain links TRBV4-1 to TRBJ2-3; no definite D call. The germline V gene has CDR1 MGHRA and CDR2 YSYEKL. With 6 bases removed from V and 4 bases from J, the gap between germline ends came to 8 bases. The CDR3 totals 12 residues. Here the CDR3 reads CASSNYPDTQYF. The CDR3 nucleotides are TGCGCCAGCAGTAATTACCCAGATACGCAGTATTTT.

The genes are TRBV3-1 and TRBJ2-7; the D gene is possibly TRBD2 (5 bases). Trimming removed 5 bases from V and 5 bases from J, with 19 bases in between. Germline loops: CDR1 LGHDT, CDR2 YNNKEL (reference sequence). This CDR3 is 15 amino acids long. The CDR3 nucleotides read TGTGCCAGCAGCTACAGAGGGCACCTTGTTGACGAGCAGTACTTC. This sequence encodes CASSYRGHLVDEQYF.

This chain connects TRBV20-1 to TRBJ1-1; D is unresolved. Trimming pared 0 bases from V and 2 bases from J, leaving 7 bases between. CDR3 length: 13 residues. From germline, CDR1 is DFQATT and CDR2 SNEGSKA (reference sequence). The CDR3: CSARDPKNTEAFF. In DNA, the CDR3 is TGCAGTGCTAGAGATCCAAAAAACACTGAAGCTTTCTTT.

The rearrangement joins TRBV10-3 to TRBJ1-2, with TRBD1 matching over 7 bases. Germline lookup yields CDR1 ENHRY and CDR2 SYGVKD. The ends lost 7 bases at V and 6 bases at J; junction bases unmatched: 20. This CDR3 is built from 17 residues. The CDR3 here is CAIMNRSFDRVFHGYTF. The CDR3 DNA follows: TGTGCCATCATGAACAGGTCCTTCGACAGGGTTTTCCATGGCTACACCTTC.

This clonotype was counted a few times. The CDR3 region is CASSPGQFYGYTF. In nucleotides, the CDR3 is TGTGCCAGCTCACCGGGACAGTTCTATGGCTACACCTTC. The V and J genes are TRBV18 and TRBJ1-2; 7 bases map to TRBD1. CDR3 size: 13 residues. Germline trimming cut 3 bases from V and 4 bases from J; bases unmatched to any gene: 2. Germline V gene lookup returns CDR1 KGHSH and CDR2 LQKENI.

This clonotype was counted only a few times. This rearrangement joins TRBV6-5 to TRBJ1-4; TRBD1 might be the D (5 bases). The germline CDR1 and CDR2 sequences are MNHEY and SVGAGI. The CDR3 is 14 residues long. The V end was cut by 6 bases, the J end by 10 bases, with 18 bases between. The CDR3 loop reads CASSGTPNTPKLFF. DNA of the CDR3: TGTGCCAGCAGCGGGACTCCGAACACCCCAAAACTGTTTTTT.

This clonotype was detected only a few times. The chain recombines TRBV20-1 with TRBJ2-3, with D perhaps matching TRBD1 (6 bases). Germline assignment: CDR1 DFQATT and CDR2 SNEGSKA (reference sequence). CDR3 length: 11 amino acids. The V and J ends lost 5 bases and 9 bases respectively, with 12 bases between them. The CDR3 bases are TGCAGTGCTGGACAGCTCCAAACGCAGTATTTT. Translating it yields CSAGQLQTQYF.

This clonotype was detected many times. The chain uses TRBV12-3 or TRBV12-4 and TRBJ1-2; D is uncertain. The length of the CDR3 is 14 residues. The V gene lost 2 bases and the J gene lost 8 bases, with 15 bases spanning the gap. As DNA, the CDR3 is TGTGCCAGCAGTTTAAATGCGGGGAGGTACGGCTACACCTTC. Residues: CASSLNAGRYGYTF.

This clonotype was detected ten times or more. The chain links TRBV14 to TRBJ1-1, with D perhaps TRBD1 (5 bases). The CDR3 has 13 residues. Deletions cut 3 bases from V and 1 base from J, with 6 bases between. Germline CDR1 reads SGHDN; CDR2 reads FVKESK. The CDR3 spells CASSQGQNTEAFF. In DNA form, the CDR3 reads TGTGCCAGCAGCCAGGGGCAGAACACTGAAGCTTTCTTT.

This clonotype was seen only a few times. The J gene is TRBJ2-5, the V gene TRBV29-1; 9 bases map to TRBD1. CDR3 size: 15 residues. J gave up 4 bases and V 4 bases, and 10 bases lay outside the gene matches. Germline V lookup: CDR1 SQVTM, CDR2 ANQGSEA. In DNA form, the CDR3 reads TGCAGCGTTGGACCGACAGGGGGAGGGGGAGAGACCCAGTACTTC. Translating gives CSVGPTGGGGETQYF.

This clonotype was seen many times. The chain is built from TRBV12-3 or TRBV12-4 and TRBJ1-2; 8 nucleotides align to TRBD1. V shed 6 bases, J shed 4 bases, and the junction held 4 bases outside the gene matches. CDR3 length equals 13 residues. The CDR3 coding sequence is TGTGCCAGCAGCTCAGACAGGGGCTATGGCTACACCTTC. Its protein is CASSSDRGYGYTF.

This clonotype was observed a handful of times. CDR3 in DNA: TGTGCCAGCATTGGCAGCTCTGGGGCCAACGTCCTGACTTTC. It translates to CASIGSSGANVLTF. The chain has TRBV6-1 and TRBJ2-6; no clear D gene. Per germline, CDR1 MNHNS and CDR2 SASEGT. The ends were cut back, 7 bases at V and 0 bases at J, with 7 bases in the middle. The CDR3 length is 14 residues.

Ten or more counts support this clonotype. The CDR3 reads CASSLGRVSYEQYF. The CDR3 nucleotides are TGTGCCAGCAGCTTAGGTAGGGTCTCCTACGAGCAGTACTTC. The chain is built from TRBV13 and TRBJ2-7; D unclear. The CDR3 totals 14 residues. CDR1 and CDR2 (germline): PRHDT, FYEKMQ (reference sequence). With 0 bases removed from V and 0 bases from J, the gap between germline ends came to 6 bases. Drawing the rest from reference TRBV13 and TRBJ2-7, the complete variable domain is AAGVIQSPRHLIKEKRETATLKCYPIPRHDTVYWYQQGPGQDPQFLISFYEKMQSDKGSIPDRFSAQQFSDYHSELNMSSLELGDSALYFCASSLGRVSYEQYFGPGTRLTVT.

This clonotype was seen a handful of times. This chain uses TRBV19 with TRBJ2-5, with D perhaps matching TRBD2 (5 bases). The V gene's germline CDR1 is LNHDA and CDR2 SQIVND (reference sequence). V was clipped by 6 bases and J by 9 bases, with 17 bases between them. The CDR3 extends over 13 amino acids. The CDR3 here is CASSRGVDLAQYF. DNA of the CDR3: TGTGCCAGTAGCCGGGGAGTGGATTTGGCCCAGTACTTC.

This clonotype was counted a few times. V is TRBV11-2 and J is TRBJ1-1; D may be TRBD1 (6 bases). CDR3 length: 15 amino acids. V lost 7 bases to trimming and J lost 4 bases, with 19 bases between them. Germline CDR1 is SGHAT and CDR2 is FQNNGV. The DNA of the CDR3 is TGTGCCAGCACCACGATCGGGGGCTTAGGCACTGAAGCTTTCTTT. This codes for CASTTIGGLGTEAFF.

The V and J genes are TRBV6-6 and TRBJ1-1; D not certain. The V gene's germline CDR1 is MNHNY and CDR2 SVGAGI (reference sequence). The V end lost 7 bases, the J end lost 1 base, and 4 bases lay between the germline ends. The CDR3 totals 11 residues. CDR3 sequence reads: CASMGNTEAFF. The CDR3 DNA is TGTGCCAGCATGGGGAACACTGAAGCTTTCTTT.

This clonotype was observed a few times. A junction end diverges from the germline sequence, so it may reflect a read error. V and J are TRBV3-1 and TRBJ2-1; D assignment may be TRBD1 or TRBD2 (5 bases each). The CDR3 has 11 amino acids. Germline-derived CDR1 and CDR2 are LGHDT and YNNKEL (reference sequence). The CDR3 spells CASSQGGFHSF. CDR3 coding DNA: TGTGCCAGCAGCCAAGGGGGGTTTCATAGCTTC.

This chain links TRBV4-1 with TRBJ2-3; D unresolved. The V gene's germline CDR1 is MGHRA and CDR2 YSYEKL. Deletions cut 1 base from V and 4 bases from J, with 3 bases between. There are 12 residues in the CDR3. The CDR3: CASSQAPDTQYF. CDR3 nucleotide sequence: TGCGCCAGCAGCCAAGCTCCAGATACGCAGTATTTT.

On this clonotype itself: One end of the junction fails to match germline, which may point to a read error. The chain is built from TRBV11-2 and TRBJ2-3; weak D call: TRBD1 (6 bases). Germline CDR1 and CDR2: SGHAT and FQNNGV. The CDR3 spans 14 residues. CDR3 sequence (DNA): TGTGCCAGCAGCTTAGACAGGGGTAGGAATACGCAGTGTTTT. Its translation is CASSLDRGRNTQCF.

This clonotype was found a few times. This sequence joins TRBV7-8 and TRBJ2-1, with a weak D call TRBD2 (6 bases). The V and J ends lost 4 bases and 7 bases respectively, with 14 bases between them. Germline lookup yields CDR1 SGHVS and CDR2 FQNEAQ. The CDR3 loop spans 14 amino acids. CDR3 amino acids: CASSSQRLVNEQFF. DNA of the CDR3: TGTGCCAGCAGCTCACAAAGACTAGTGAATGAGCAGTTCTTC. Combining the CDR3 with reference TRBV7-8 and TRBJ2-1 gives the whole variable domain GAGVSQSPRYKVAKRGQDVALRCDPISGHVSLFWYQQALGQGPEFLTYFQNEAQLDKSGLPSDRFFAERPEGSVSTLKIQRTQQEDSAVYLCASSSQRLVNEQFFGPGTRLTVL.

This clonotype was recorded a few times. The rearrangement joins TRBV7-3 to TRBJ2-7, with D hard to call. The germline gives CDR1 SGHTA, CDR2 FQGTGA. This CDR3 spans 13 amino acids. The ends were cut back, 0 bases at V and 10 bases at J, with 13 bases in the middle. CDR3 loop: CASSLTNLGPQYF. CDR3 DNA: TGTGCCAGCAGCTTAACAAACTTGGGTCCTCAGTACTTC.